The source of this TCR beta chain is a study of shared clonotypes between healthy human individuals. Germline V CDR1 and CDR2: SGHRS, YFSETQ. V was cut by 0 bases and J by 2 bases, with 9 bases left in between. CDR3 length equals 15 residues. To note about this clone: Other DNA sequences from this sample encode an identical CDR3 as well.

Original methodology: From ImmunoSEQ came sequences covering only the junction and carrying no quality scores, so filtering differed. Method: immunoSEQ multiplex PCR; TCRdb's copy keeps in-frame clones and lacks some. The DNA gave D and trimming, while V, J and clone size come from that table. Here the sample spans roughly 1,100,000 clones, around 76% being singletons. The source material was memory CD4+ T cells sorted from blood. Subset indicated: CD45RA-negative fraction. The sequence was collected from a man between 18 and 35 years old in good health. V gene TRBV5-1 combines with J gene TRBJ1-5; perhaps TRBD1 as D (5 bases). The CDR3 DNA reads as TGCGCCAGCAGCTTGGAGGGGCGCGGCAATCAGCCCCAGCATTTT. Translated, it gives CASSLEGRGNQPQHF.